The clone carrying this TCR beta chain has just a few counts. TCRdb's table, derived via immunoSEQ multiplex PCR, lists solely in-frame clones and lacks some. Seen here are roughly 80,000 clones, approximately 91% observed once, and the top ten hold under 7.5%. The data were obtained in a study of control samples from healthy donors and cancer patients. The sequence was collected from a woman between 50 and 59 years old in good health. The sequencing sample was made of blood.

The DNA of the CDR3 is TGCGCCAGCACGGTACAGGGGGTGGACACTGAAGCTTTCTTT. Encoded protein: CASTVQGVDTEAFF. J is TRBJ1-1 and V is TRBV5-1; 8 positions match TRBD1. Per germline, CDR1 SGHRS and CDR2 YFSETQ. This CDR3 spans 14 amino acids. V trimming: 6 bases; J trimming: 3 bases; junction bases outside the gene matches: 7.